Sequencing of this T cell receptor (beta chain) was carried out in a study of technical replicates of blood from a few donors. Germline values: CDR1 MNHNY, CDR2 SVGAGI (reference sequence). The CDR3 spans 16 residues. Trimming left V 4 bases short and J 4 bases short, with 14 bases between. Only in-frame clones appear in the TCRdb table, and some are missing; sequencing was by immunoSEQ multiplex PCR. The data hold fewer than 100,000 clones, with about 97% observed a single time. The J gene is TRBJ2-6, the V gene TRBV6-6; the D is unclear. The sample consisted of T cells isolated from PBMCs. This TCR derives from a human donor in good health. The CDR3 sequence: CASSSIMAPGANVLTF. CDR3 nucleotides: TGTGCCAGCAGTTCAATCATGGCTCCCGGGGCCAACGTCCTGACTTTC.